This T cell receptor (beta chain) was retrieved from a study of control samples from healthy donors and cancer patients. The CDR3 is made up of 15 amino acids. The table came from immunoSEQ multiplex PCR; TCRdb's copy has only in-frame clones and leaves some out. The sample includes around 170,000 clones, more than 90% of them seen just once. The V call is TRBV21-1, the J call TRBJ1-3. TRBV21-1 has pseudogene status. Sequencing was performed on blood. The TCR was taken from a man younger than 45 in good health. The CDR3 DNA reads TGTGCGGTTACGAGGGGCCCCGACTCTGGAAACACCATATATTTT. Protein sequence: CAVTRGPDSGNTIYF.